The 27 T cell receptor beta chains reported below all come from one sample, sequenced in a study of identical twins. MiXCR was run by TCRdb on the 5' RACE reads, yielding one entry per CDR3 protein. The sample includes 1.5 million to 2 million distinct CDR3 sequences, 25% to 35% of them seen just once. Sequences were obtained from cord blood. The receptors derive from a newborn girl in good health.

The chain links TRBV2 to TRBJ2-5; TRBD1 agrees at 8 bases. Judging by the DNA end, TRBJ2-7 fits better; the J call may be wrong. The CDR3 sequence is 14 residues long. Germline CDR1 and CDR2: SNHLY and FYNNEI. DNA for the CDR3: TGTGCCAGCAGGATTCTAACAACAGGGGGCGAGCAGTACTTC. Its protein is CASRILTTGGEQYF.

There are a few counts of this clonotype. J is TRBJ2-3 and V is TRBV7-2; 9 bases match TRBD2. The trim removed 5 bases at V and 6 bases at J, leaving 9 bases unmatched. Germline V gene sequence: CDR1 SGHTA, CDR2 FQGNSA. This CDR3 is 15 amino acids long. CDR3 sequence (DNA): TGTGCCAGCAGCCGGGGCGGGAGGGGATCGGATACGCAGTATTTT. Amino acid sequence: CASSRGGRGSDTQYF. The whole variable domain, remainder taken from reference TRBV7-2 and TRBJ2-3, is GAGVSQSPSNKVTEKGKDVELRCDPISGHTALYWYRQSLGQGLEFLIYFQGNSAPDKSGLPSDRFSAERTGGSVSTLTIQRTQQEDSAVYLCASSRGGRGSDTQYFGPGTRLTVL.

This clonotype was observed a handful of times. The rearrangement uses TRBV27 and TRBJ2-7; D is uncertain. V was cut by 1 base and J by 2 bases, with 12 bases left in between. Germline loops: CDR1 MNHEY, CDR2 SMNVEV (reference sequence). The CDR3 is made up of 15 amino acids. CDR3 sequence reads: CASSLWAGQAYEQYF. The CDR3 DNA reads TGTGCCAGCAGTTTATGGGCCGGGCAGGCCTACGAGCAGTACTTC.

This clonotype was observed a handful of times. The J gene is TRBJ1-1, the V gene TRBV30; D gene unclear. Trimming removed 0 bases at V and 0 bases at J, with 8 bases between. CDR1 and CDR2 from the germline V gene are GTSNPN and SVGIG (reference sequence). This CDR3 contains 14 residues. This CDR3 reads CAWSVSRMNTEAFF. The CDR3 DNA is TGTGCCTGGAGTGTCTCTCGGATGAACACTGAAGCTTTCTTT.

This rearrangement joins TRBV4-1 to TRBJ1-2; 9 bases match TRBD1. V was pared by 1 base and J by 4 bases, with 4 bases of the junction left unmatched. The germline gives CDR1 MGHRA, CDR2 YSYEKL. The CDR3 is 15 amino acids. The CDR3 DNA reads TGCGCCAGCAGCCAAGTTGACAGGGGGACCTATGGCTACACCTTC. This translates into CASSQVDRGTYGYTF.

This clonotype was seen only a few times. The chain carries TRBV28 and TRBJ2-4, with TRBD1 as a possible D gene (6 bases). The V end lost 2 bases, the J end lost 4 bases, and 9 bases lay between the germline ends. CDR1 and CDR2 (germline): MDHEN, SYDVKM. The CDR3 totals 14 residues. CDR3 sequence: CASSLQGMKNIQYF. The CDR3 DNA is TGTGCCAGCAGTTTACAGGGGATGAAAAACATTCAGTACTTC.

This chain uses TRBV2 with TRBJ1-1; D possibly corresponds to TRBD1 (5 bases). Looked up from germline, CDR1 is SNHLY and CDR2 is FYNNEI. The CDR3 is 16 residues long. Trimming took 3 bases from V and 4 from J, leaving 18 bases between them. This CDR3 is CASSETARITSTEAFF. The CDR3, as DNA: TGTGCCAGCAGTGAGACAGCGAGAATAACATCCACTGAAGCTTTCTTT. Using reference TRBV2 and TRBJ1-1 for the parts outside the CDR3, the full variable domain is EPEVTQTPSHQVTQMGQEVILRCVPISNHLYFYWYRQILGQKVEFLVSFYNNEISEKSEIFDDQFSVERPDGSNFTLKIRSTKLEDSAMYFCASSETARITSTEAFFGQGTRLTVV.

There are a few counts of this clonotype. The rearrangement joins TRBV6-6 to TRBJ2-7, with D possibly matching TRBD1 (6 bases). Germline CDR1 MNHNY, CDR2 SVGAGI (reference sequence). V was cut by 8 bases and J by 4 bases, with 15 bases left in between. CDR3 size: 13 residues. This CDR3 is CASQRTDYYEQYF. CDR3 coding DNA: TGTGCCAGCCAGAGGACAGACTATTACGAGCAGTACTTC.

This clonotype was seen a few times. This CDR3 is CASSLDREGGRENTEAFF. As DNA, the CDR3 is TGTGCCAGCAGTCTAGACAGGGAAGGGGGCCGAGAGAACACTGAAGCTTTCTTT. V gene TRBV27 combines with J gene TRBJ1-1; 7 bases align to TRBD1. This CDR3 is 18 amino acids long. CDR1 and CDR2 from the germline V gene are MNHEY and SMNVEV (reference sequence). Trimming removed 5 bases from V and 1 base from J; junction bases left unmatched: 16.

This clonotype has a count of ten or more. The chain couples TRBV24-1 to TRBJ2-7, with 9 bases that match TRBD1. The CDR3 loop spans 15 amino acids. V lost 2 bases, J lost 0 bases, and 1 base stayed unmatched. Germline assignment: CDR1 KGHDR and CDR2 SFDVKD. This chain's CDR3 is CATSDSGQGSYEQYF. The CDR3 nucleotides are TGTGCCACCAGTGATTCGGGACAGGGCTCCTACGAGCAGTACTTC.

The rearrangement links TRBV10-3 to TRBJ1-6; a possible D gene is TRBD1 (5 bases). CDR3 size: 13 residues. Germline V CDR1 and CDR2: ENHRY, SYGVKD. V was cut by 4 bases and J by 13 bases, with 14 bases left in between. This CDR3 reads CAISAQGDSPLHF. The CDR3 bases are TGTGCCATCAGTGCACAAGGGGACTCGCCCCTCCACTTT.

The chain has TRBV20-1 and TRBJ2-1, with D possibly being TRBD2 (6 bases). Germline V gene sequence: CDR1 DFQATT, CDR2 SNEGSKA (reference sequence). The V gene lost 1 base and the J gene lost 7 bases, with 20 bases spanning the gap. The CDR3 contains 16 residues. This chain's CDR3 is CSARGLVAGNSNEQFF. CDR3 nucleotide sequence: TGCAGTGCTAGAGGACTCGTGGCGGGAAACTCGAATGAGCAGTTCTTC.

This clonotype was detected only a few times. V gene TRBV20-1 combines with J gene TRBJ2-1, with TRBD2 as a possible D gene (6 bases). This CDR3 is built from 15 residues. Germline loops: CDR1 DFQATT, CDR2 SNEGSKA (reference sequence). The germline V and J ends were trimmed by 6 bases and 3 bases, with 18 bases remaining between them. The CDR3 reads CSAGGDGVGYNEQFF. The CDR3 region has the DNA TGCAGTGCAGGCGGGGACGGTGTGGGCTACAATGAGCAGTTCTTC.

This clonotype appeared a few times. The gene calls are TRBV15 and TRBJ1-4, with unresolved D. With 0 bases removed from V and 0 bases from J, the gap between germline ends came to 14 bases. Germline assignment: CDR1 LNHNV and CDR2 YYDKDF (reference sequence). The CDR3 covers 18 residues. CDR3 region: CATSRDFLRETTNEKLFF. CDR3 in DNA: TGTGCCACCAGCAGAGATTTCTTGAGGGAGACAACTAATGAAAAACTGTTTTTT. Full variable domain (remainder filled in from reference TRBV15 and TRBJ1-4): DAMVIQNPRYQVTQFGKPVTLSCSQTLNHNVMYWYQQKSSQAPKLLFHYYDKDFNNEADTPDNFQSRRPNTSFCFLDIRSPGLGDTAMYLCATSRDFLRETTNEKLFFGSGTQLSVL.

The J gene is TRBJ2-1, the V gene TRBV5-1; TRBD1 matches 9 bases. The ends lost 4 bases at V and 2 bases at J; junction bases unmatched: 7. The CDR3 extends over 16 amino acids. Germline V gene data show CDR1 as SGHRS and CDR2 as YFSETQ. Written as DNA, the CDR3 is TGCGCCAGCAGCGCGCCGGACAGGGGCCCCTACAATGAGCAGTTCTTC. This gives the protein CASSAPDRGPYNEQFF.

The CDR3 DNA is TGTGCCAGCAAGCTACGGACTAGCGGACAAGAGACCCAGTACTTC. Encoded protein: CASKLRTSGQETQYF. The V call is TRBV2, the J call TRBJ2-5; 10 nucleotides match TRBD2. The V segment lost 7 bases and the J segment 2 bases; nucleotides outside the gene matches: 7. This CDR3 is built from 15 residues. Per germline, CDR1 SNHLY and CDR2 FYNNEI.

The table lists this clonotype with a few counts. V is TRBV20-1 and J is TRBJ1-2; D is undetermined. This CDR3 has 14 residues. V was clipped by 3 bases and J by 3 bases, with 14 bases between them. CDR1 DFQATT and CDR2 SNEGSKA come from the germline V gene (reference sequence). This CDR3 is CSASEGGWDYGYTF. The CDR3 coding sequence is TGCAGTGCTAGTGAGGGAGGTTGGGACTATGGCTACACCTTC.

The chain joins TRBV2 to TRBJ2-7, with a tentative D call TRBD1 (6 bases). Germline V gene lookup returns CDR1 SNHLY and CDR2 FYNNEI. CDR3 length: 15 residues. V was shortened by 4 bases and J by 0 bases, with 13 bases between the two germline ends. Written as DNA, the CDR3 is TGTGCCAGCAGTGGGGGGCCCCACTTCTCCTACGAGCAGTACTTC. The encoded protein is CASSGGPHFSYEQYF.

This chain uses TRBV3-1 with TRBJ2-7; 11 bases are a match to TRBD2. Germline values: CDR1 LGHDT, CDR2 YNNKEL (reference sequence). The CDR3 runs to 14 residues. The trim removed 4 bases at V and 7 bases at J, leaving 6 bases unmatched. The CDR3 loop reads CASSPSGGHNEQYF. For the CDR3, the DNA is TGTGCCAGCAGCCCTAGCGGGGGGCATAATGAGCAGTACTTC.

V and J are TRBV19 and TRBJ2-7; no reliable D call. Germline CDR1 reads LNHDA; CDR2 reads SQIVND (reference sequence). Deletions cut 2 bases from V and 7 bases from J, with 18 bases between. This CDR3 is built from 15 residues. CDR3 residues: CASSIQGGLYNEQYF. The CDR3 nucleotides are TGTGCCAGTAGTATACAAGGCGGCCTCTACAATGAGCAGTACTTC.

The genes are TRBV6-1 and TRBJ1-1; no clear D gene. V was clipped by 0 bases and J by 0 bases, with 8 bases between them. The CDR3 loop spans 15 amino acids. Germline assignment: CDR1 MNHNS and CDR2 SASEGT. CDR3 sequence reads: CASSEAHRVNTEAFF. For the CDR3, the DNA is TGTGCCAGCAGTGAAGCGCATAGGGTGAACACTGAAGCTTTCTTT.

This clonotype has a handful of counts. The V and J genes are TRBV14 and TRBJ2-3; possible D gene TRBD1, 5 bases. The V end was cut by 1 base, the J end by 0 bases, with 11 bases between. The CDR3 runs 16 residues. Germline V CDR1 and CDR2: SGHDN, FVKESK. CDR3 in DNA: TGTGCCAGCAGCCAAGTTAGGGGAACTAGCACAGATACGCAGTATTTT. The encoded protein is CASSQVRGTSTDTQYF.

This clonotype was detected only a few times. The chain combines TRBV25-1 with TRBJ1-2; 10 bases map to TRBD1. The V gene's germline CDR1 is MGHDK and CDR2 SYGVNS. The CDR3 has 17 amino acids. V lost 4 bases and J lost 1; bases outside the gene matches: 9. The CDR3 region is CASSGGYRDRGNYGYTF. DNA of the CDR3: TGTGCCAGCAGTGGCGGTTACCGGGACAGGGGTAACTATGGCTACACCTTC.

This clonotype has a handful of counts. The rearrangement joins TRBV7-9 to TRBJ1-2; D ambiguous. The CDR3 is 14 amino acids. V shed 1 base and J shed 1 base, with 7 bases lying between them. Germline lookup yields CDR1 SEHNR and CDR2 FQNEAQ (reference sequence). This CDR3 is CASSLESRNYGYTF. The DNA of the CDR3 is TGTGCCAGCAGCTTAGAATCCCGTAACTATGGCTACACCTTC.

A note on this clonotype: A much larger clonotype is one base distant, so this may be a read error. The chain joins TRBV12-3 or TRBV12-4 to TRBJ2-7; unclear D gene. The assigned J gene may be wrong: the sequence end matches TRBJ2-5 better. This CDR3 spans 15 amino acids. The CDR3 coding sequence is TGTGTCAGCAGTTTACGCCCTTGGACGGAAGAGACCCAGTACTTC. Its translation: CVSSLRPWTEETQYF.

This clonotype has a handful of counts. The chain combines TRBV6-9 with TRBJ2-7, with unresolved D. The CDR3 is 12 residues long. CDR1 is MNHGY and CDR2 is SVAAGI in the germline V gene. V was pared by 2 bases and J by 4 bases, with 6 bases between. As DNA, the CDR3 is TGTGCCAGCAGTTATACCCATTACGAGCAGTACTTC. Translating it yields CASSYTHYEQYF.

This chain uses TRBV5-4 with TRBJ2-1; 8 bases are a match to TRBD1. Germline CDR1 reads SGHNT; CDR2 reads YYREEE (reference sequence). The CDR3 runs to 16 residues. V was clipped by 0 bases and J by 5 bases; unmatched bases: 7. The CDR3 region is CASSLDRGTGDNEQFF. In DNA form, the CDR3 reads TGTGCCAGCAGCTTGGATCGGGGGACAGGCGACAATGAGCAGTTCTTC.